The TCR beta chain described here comes from a study of response to subunit inactivated influenza vaccine. There are a few counts of this clonotype. A single record per CDR3 protein comes from TCRdb applying MiXCR to the RT-PCR reads. The data show 650,000 to 850,000 distinct CDR3 sequences, over 11% seen once. The germline CDR1 and CDR2 sequences are MDHEN and SYDVKM. The CDR3 is 15 amino acids. The trim removed 5 bases at V and 6 bases at J, leaving 8 bases unmatched. Sequenced material: PBMCs from blood, taken 14 to 15 days before vaccination. The receptor was isolated from a man aged 45-65 years who received an inactivated influenza vaccine. The gene calls are TRBV28 and TRBJ2-1; TRBD2 aligns across 9 bases. The CDR3 sequence: CASSNSGSRSNEQFF. The CDR3 nucleotides are TGTGCCAGCAGTAATAGCGGGAGTCGGAGCAATGAGCAGTTCTTC.